This TCR beta chain came from a study of T cell changes during pregnancy in multiple sclerosis. This table comes from immunoSEQ multiplex PCR, and its TCRdb copy is limited to in-frame clones, with some not included. The table shows about 73,000 clones, with roughly 90% occurring only once. The CDR3 consists of 13 residues. Germline CDR1 reads SEHNR; CDR2 reads FQNEAQ (reference sequence). V was cut by 3 bases and J by 0 bases, with 5 bases left in between. This chain links TRBV7-9 with TRBJ1-2; D is unresolved. The material sequenced was peripheral blood, taken after pregnancy. The receptor's source is a female donor in good health, enrolled as a control in a pregnancy study. The CDR3 reads CASSLAANYGYTF. CDR3 sequence (DNA): TGTGCCAGCAGCTTGGCAGCTAACTATGGCTACACCTTC.